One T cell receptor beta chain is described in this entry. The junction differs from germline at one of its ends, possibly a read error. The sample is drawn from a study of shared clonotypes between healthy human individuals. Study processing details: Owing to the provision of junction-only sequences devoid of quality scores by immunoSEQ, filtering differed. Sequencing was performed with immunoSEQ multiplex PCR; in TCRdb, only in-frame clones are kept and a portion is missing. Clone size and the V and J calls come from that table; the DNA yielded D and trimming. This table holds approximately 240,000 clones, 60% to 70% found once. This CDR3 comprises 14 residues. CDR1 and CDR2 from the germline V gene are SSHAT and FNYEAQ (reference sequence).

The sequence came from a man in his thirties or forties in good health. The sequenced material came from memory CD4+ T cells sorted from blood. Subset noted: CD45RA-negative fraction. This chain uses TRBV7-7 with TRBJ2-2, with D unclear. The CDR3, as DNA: TGTGCTAGCAGCCCCATAAGGGTAACCGGGGAGCTGTTTTTT. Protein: CASSPIRVTGELFF.